The clone carrying this TCR beta chain appeared a few times. Its antigen is currently unknown. This entry belongs to a study of identical twins. Findings and caveats of the study: The study drew conclusions from cross-sectional statistical analysis, not from following the same donors. Out-of-frame alpha sequences shared by twins showed excess low generation probability.

This CDR3 has 14 amino acids. Germline CDR1 reads DFQATT; CDR2 reads SNEGSKA (reference sequence). The V gene end was trimmed by 5 bases and the J gene end by 2 bases; junction bases not matched to a gene: 8. TCRdb reanalysed the 5' RACE reads using MiXCR and keeps one entry per CDR3 protein. The sample includes 1.5 million to 2 million distinct CDR3 sequences, around a third of them seen just once. What was sequenced was cord blood. This sequence originates from a newborn girl in good health. The chain couples TRBV20-1 to TRBJ1-2; 7 nucleotides align to TRBD1. In nucleotides, the CDR3 is TGCAGTGCTGATCAGACAGGGAGGAACTATGGCTACACCTTC. It codes for CSADQTGRNYGYTF.